Reported below is one TCR beta chain. Its specificity is not known. The sample belongs to a study of beta chain features in type 1 diabetes. V was cut by 2 bases and J by 5 bases, with 13 bases left in between. The CDR3 contains 14 residues. The germline gives CDR1 SQVTM, CDR2 ANQGSEA. The study's findings and limits: The analysis here could not establish whether HLA type shapes TCRB rearrangement.

Of the isolated RNA, all was reverse transcribed, and so the sequenced material was expressed TCRB transcripts. Using immunoSEQ multiplex PCR, the repertoire was profiled, and TCRdb retains in-frame clones only, with some absent. The data show nearly 250,000 clones, roughly two thirds seen once. This sequence originates from a young man in good health. The sample comprised naive CD4+ T cells from blood. V and J are TRBV29-1 and TRBJ2-1; D perhaps matches TRBD1 (5 bases). CDR3 residues: CSVERITGNNEQFF. The DNA for the CDR3 is TGCAGCGTTGAAAGGATCACAGGCAACAATGAGCAGTTCTTC.